Following are 7 T cell receptor beta chains from one sample sequenced in a study of siplizumab effects on memory and regulatory T cells. Repertoires were generated with immunoSEQ multiplex PCR, while TCRdb's copy carries only in-frame clones and drops some. The table lists roughly 120,000 clones, about nine tenths of them singletons. Sequencing was carried out using CD4+ T cells sorted from blood. The receptors derive from a human donor in good health.

The J gene is TRBJ1-2, the V gene TRBV27; 10 nucleotides line up with TRBD1. The CDR3 has 15 residues. CDR1 and CDR2 from the germline V gene are MNHEY and SMNVEV (reference sequence). Trimming removed 4 bases from V and 4 bases from J; junction bases left unmatched: 6. CDR3 in amino acids: CASSSRQGALYGYTF. The CDR3 nucleotides are TGTGCCAGCAGTTCTAGACAGGGGGCACTCTATGGCTACACCTTC.

This rearrangement joins TRBV7-9 to TRBJ2-7, with TRBD1 matching 11 bases. Germline assignment: CDR1 SEHNR and CDR2 FQNEAQ (reference sequence). The V and J ends lost 3 bases and 6 bases, in that order; junction bases with no gene match: 4. The CDR3 runs 14 residues. In DNA form, the CDR3 reads TGTGCCAGCAGCTTCGGGACAGGGGGGAGCGAGCAGTACTTC. Its translation: CASSFGTGGSEQYF.

This chain links TRBV19 with TRBJ1-3; D not resolved. With 10 bases removed from V and 0 bases from J, the gap between germline ends came to 13 bases. The germline V gene has CDR1 LNHDA and CDR2 SQIVND (reference sequence). The CDR3 runs to 14 residues. CDR3 in amino acids: CATTQTSSGNTIYF. In DNA form, the CDR3 reads TGTGCCACGACACAGACCTCCTCTGGAAACACCATATATTTT. The full variable domain, rest sourced from reference TRBV19 and TRBJ1-3, is DGGITQSPKYLFRKEGQNVTLSCEQNLNHDAMYWYRQDPGQGLRLIYYSQIVNDFQKGDIAEGYSVSREKKESFPLTVTSAQKNPTAFYLCATTQTSSGNTIYFGEGSWLTVV.

The J gene is TRBJ1-1, the V gene TRBV11-1, with a weak D call TRBD1 (6 bases). Per germline, CDR1 SGHAT and CDR2 FQDESV (reference sequence). There are 14 residues in the CDR3. Trimming took 6 bases from V and 1 from J, leaving 12 bases between them. CDR3 nucleotides: TGTGCCAGCAGGAATGAACAGGGGAACACTGAAGCTTTCTTT. Translated: CASRNEQGNTEAFF. The whole variable domain, filled in from reference TRBV11-1 and TRBJ1-1, reads EAEVAQSPRYKITEKSQAVAFWCDPISGHATLYWYRQILGQGPELLVQFQDESVVDDSQLPKDRFSAERLKGVDSTLKIQPAELGDSAMYLCASRNEQGNTEAFFGQGTRLTVV.

DNA for the CDR3: TGTGCCAGCAGTTTATCCAGTCCCGGGACAGCTAGCACAGATACGCAGTATTTT. Its protein is CASSLSSPGTASTDTQYF. The rearrangement joins TRBV28 to TRBJ2-3; 7 positions match TRBD1. Germline trimming cut 1 base from V and 0 bases from J; bases unmatched to any gene: 10. CDR3 length equals 18 residues. The germline V gene has CDR1 MDHEN and CDR2 SYDVKM.

CDR3 in amino acids: CASSPQGRNTEAFF. The CDR3 DNA reads as TGTGCCAGCTCACCTCAGGGACGAAACACTGAAGCTTTCTTT. The chain has TRBV18 and TRBJ1-1; tentative D call: TRBD1 (5 bases). Germline-derived CDR1 and CDR2 are KGHSH and LQKENI. The ends were cut back, 3 bases at V and 2 bases at J, with 10 bases in the middle. The CDR3 has 14 residues.

The V and J genes are TRBV2 and TRBJ1-4; D ambiguous. The CDR3 runs to 15 residues. Trimming left V 5 bases short and J 0 bases short, with 10 bases between. Germline assignment: CDR1 SNHLY and CDR2 FYNNEI. The chain's CDR3 is CASSPRRSTNEKLFF. The CDR3 DNA reads as TGTGCCAGCAGTCCCCGGAGATCAACTAATGAAAAACTGTTTTTT.